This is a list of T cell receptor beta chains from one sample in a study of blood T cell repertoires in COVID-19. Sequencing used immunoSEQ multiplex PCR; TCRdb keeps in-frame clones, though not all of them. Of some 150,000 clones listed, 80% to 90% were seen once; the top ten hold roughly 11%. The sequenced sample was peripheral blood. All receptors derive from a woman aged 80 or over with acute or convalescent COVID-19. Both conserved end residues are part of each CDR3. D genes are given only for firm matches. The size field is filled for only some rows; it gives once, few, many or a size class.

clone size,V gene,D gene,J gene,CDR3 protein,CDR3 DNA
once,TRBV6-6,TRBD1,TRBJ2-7,CASSYSTGVGVYEQYF,TGTGCCAGCAGTTATTCCACAGGGGTCGGTGTGTACGAGCAGTACTTC
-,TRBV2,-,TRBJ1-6,CASSDLEGGRSPLHF,TGTGCCAGCAGTGATTTAGAGGGAGGGCGTTCACCCCTCCACTTT
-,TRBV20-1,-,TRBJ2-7,CSASPQGLGTYEQYF,TGCAGTGCTAGTCCCCAGGGACTGGGGACCTACGAGCAGTACTTC
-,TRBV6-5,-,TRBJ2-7,CASSLTGTPGEQYF,TGTGCCAGCAGTCTAACCGGGACACCGGGAGAGCAGTACTTC
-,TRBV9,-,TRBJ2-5,CASSPRSGGASEETQYF,TGTGCCAGCAGCCCCAGATCTGGGGGGGCCTCAGAAGAGACCCAGTACTTC
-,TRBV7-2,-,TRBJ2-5,CASSLAGGPETQYF,TGTGCCAGCAGCTTAGCGGGGGGTCCGGAGACCCAGTACTTC
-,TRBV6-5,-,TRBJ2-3,CASRTEITDTQYF,TGTGCCAGCAGAACAGAAATCACAGATACGCAGTATTTT
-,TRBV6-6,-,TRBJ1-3,CASSLTVSNTIYF,TGTGCCAGCAGCCTGACAGTCTCTAACACCATATATTTT
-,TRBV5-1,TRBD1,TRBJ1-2,CASSSGPGGNYGYTF,TGCGCCAGCAGCTCAGGGCCAGGGGGTAACTATGGCTACACCTTC
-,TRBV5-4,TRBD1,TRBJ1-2,CASSSGTGGRGYTF,TGTGCCAGCAGCTCGGGAACAGGGGGCCGTGGCTACACCTTC
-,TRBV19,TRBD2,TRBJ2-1,CASSRLAGGRNEQFF,TGTGCCAGTAGTAGACTAGCGGGGGGTCGGAATGAGCAGTTCTTC
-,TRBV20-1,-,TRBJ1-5,CSASTGRAGDQPQHF,TGCAGTGCTAGTACAGGGCGGGCGGGGGATCAGCCCCAGCATTTT
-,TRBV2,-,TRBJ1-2,CASSELGGAPYGYTF,TGTGCCAGCAGTGAACTTGGGGGCGCCCCCTATGGCTACACCTTC
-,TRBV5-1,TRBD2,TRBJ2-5,CASSSLAGVETQYF,TGCGCCAGCAGCTCGTTAGCGGGGGTGGAGACCCAGTACTTC
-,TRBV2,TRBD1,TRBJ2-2,CASSRQGEDTGELFF,TGTGCCAGCAGTAGACAGGGTGAGGACACCGGGGAGCTGTTTTTT
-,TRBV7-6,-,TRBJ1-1,CASSLGAGLNTEAFF,TGTGCCAGCAGCTTAGGCGCGGGCCTAAACACTGAAGCTTTCTTT
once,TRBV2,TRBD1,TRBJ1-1,CASRGDRAIAEAFF,TGTGCCAGCAGGGGGGACAGGGCCATAGCTGAAGCTTTCTTT
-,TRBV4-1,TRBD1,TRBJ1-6,CASSQDPLTGISPLHF,TGCGCCAGCAGCCAAGATCCCCTGACAGGGATTTCACCCCTCCACTTT
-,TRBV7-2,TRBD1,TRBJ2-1,CASSRQGAEYNEQFF,TGTGCCAGCAGCCGGCAGGGGGCGGAATACAATGAGCAGTTCTTC
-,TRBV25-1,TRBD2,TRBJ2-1,CASSGLAAYNEQFF,TGTGCCAGCAGTGGGCTAGCGGCTTACAATGAGCAGTTCTTC
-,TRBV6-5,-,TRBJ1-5,CASFDGLSNQPQHF,TGTGCCAGCTTCGACGGACTTAGCAATCAGCCCCAGCATTTT
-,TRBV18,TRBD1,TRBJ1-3,CASSPSGTGTGNTIYF,TGTGCCAGCTCACCATCCGGGACAGGGACTGGAAACACCATATATTTT